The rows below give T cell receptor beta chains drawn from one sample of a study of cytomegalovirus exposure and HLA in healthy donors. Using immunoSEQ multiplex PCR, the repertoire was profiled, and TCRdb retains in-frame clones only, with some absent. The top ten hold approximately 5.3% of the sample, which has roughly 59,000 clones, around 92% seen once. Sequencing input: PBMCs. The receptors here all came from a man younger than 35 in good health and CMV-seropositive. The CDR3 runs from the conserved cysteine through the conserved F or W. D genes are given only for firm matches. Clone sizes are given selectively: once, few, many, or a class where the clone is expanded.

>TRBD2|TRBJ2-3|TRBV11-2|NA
CASSLVRLAGAYTQYF
TGTGCCAGCAGCTTAGTGCGACTAGCGGGAGCCTATACGCAGTATTTT
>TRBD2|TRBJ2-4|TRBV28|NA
CASSPLFSGRGGVAKNIQYF
TGTGCCAGCAGCCCACTATTTAGCGGGAGGGGAGGGGTAGCCAAAAACATTCAGTACTTC
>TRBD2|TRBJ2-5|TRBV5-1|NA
CASSPGTSGELETQYF
TGCGCCAGCAGCCCAGGGACTAGCGGGGAACTAGAGACCCAGTACTTC
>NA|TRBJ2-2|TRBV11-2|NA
CASSRAYGELFF
TGTGCCAGCAGCCGAGCGTACGGGGAGCTGTTTTTT
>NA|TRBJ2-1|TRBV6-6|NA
CASSYTDRLTGEQFF
TGTGCCAGCAGTTACACGGACCGCTTGACGGGAGAGCAGTTCTTC
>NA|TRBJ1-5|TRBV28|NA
CASCPMGSRNQPQHF
TGTGCCAGCTGCCCAATGGGCAGTCGCAATCAGCCCCAGCATTTT
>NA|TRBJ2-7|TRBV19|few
CASSSPGESAYEQYF
TGTGCCAGTAGTTCACCAGGGGAATCGGCCTACGAGCAGTACTTC
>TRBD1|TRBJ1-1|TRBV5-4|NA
CASSSGQAGGVAEAFF
TGTGCCAGCAGCTCAGGACAGGCCGGGGGGGTCGCTGAAGCTTTCTTT
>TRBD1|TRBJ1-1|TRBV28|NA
CASSFPLDRANTEAFF
TGTGCCAGCAGTTTCCCCCTCGACAGGGCAAACACTGAAGCTTTCTTT
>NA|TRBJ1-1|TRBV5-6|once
CASSLGVRDTEAFF
TGTGCCAGCAGCTTGGGGGTTCGGGACACTGAAGCTTTCTTT
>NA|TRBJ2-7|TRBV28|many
CASNLGGHNYEQYF
TGTGCCAGCAACTTAGGGGGACATAACTACGAGCAGTACTTC
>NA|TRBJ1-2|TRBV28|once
CASSPPLTGPQSAYGYTF
TGTGCCAGCAGTCCGCCCCTGACAGGCCCCCAATCGGCTTATGGCTACACCTTC
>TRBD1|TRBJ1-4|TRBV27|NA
CASSLWTGGTNEKLFF
TGTGCCAGCAGTTTATGGACAGGGGGGACTAATGAAAAACTGTTTTTT
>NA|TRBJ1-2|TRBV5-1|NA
CASSFRDLNYGYTF
TGCGCCAGCAGCTTCAGGGATTTGAACTATGGCTACACCTTC
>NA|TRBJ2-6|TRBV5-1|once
CASSLATGSGANVLTF
TGCGCCAGCAGCTTGGCCACGGGATCAGGGGCCAACGTCCTGACTTTC
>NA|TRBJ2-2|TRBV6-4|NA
CASRRSSLNTGELFF
TGTGCCAGCAGACGATCGAGCCTGAACACCGGGGAGCTGTTTTTT
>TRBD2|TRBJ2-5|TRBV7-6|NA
CASSRKSGRAGETQYF
TGTGCCAGCAGCCGAAAAAGCGGGAGGGCCGGGGAGACCCAGTACTTC
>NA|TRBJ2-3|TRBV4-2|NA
CASSQDSTSGTQYF
TGTGCCAGCAGCCAAGATAGCACCAGTGGTACGCAGTATTTT